The 19 T cell receptor beta chains reported below all come from one sample, sequenced in a study of cytomegalovirus exposure and HLA in healthy donors (dated by TCRdb to about 2017). Library preparation employed the immunoSEQ multiplex PCR assay. The multiplex PCR relied on a mix of 60 forward primers for TCR Vbeta segments and 13 reverse primers for TCR Jbeta segments. TCRdb took this table from immuneACCESS and kept in-frame rearrangements with V and J called. Such tables lack part of the clones; where checked against another copy, unresolved V genes explain under half of the gap, and the rest is unexplained. This sample lists roughly 120,000 clones; over 60% were detected once. Of the sample, 2% to 2.5% falls within the top ten clones. The source material was PBMCs. The receptors shown here come from a man aged 18 to 29 in good health and CMV-seronegative.

This chain uses TRBV9 with TRBJ1-6; possible D gene TRBD1, 5 bases. The CDR3 totals 15 residues. Germline CDR1 and CDR2: SGDLS and YYNGEE. Deletions cut 2 bases from V and 9 bases from J, with 15 bases between. CDR3 in DNA: TGTGCCAGCAGCGTCGGGGGAGGAGGCCTTTCACCCCTCCACTTT. The encoded protein is CASSVGGGGLSPLHF.

The chain recombines TRBV10-2 with TRBJ2-7, with 11 bases aligning to TRBD2. CDR3 length: 15 amino acids. In germline, CDR1 is WSHSY, CDR2 SAAADI. After removal of 4 bases from V and 0 bases from J, the junction contained 2 bases not matched to a gene. CDR3 sequence (DNA): TGCGCCAGCAGTGTCGGACTAGCGGGCTCCTACGAGCAGTACGTC. Translating gives CASSVGLAGSYEQYV.

V gene TRBV5-6 combines with J gene TRBJ1-6, with TRBD1 matching over 7 bases. Germline CDR1 is SGHDT and CDR2 is YYEEEE. The CDR3 length is 14 residues. The V and J ends lost 4 bases and 7 bases, in that order; junction bases with no gene match: 5. For the CDR3, the DNA is TGTGCCAGCAGCCTCGGGACAGCGAATTCACCCCTCCACTTT. Protein: CASSLGTANSPLHF.

This clone was found a few times. This chain joins TRBV6-5 and TRBJ2-5, with TRBD2 identical over 9 bases. The V gene end was trimmed by 6 bases and the J gene end by 4 bases; junction bases not matched to a gene: 6. The CDR3 runs 14 residues. In germline, CDR1 is MNHEY, CDR2 SVGAGI. CDR3 in amino acids: CASSPGLATETQYF. CDR3 nucleotides: TGTGCCAGCAGCCCGGGACTAGCTACAGAGACCCAGTACTTC.

This clone was found a few times. V and J are TRBV4-1 and TRBJ1-5; D is uncertain. CDR1 is MGHRA, CDR2 YSYEKL, per germline. Trimming shortened V by 2 bases and J by 4 bases, and 15 bases separated the two germline ends. CDR3 size: 16 residues. DNA of the CDR3: TGCGCCAGCAGCCAACTTGGCCAGCGAAAGAATCAGCCCCAGCATTTT. Its protein product is CASSQLGQRKNQPQHF.

This chain links TRBV2 with TRBJ2-7, with TRBD1 as a possible D gene (6 bases). With 3 bases removed from V and 3 bases from J, the gap between germline ends came to 12 bases. The CDR3 is 14 residues long. The germline gives CDR1 SNHLY, CDR2 FYNNEI. CDR3 residues: CASSETGSYYEQYF. The CDR3 region has the DNA TGTGCCAGCAGTGAGACAGGCTCCTACTACGAGCAGTACTTC.

This clone has only one observation. The chain combines TRBV6-5 with TRBJ2-5; 7 nucleotides align to TRBD1. This CDR3 is built from 15 residues. With V trimmed by 6 bases and J by 7 bases, 14 bases remained unmatched. Germline values: CDR1 MNHEY, CDR2 SVGAGI. CDR3 amino acids: CASREKGALMGTQYF. Here the CDR3 DNA reads TGTGCCAGCAGAGAGAAGGGGGCTCTGATGGGGACCCAGTACTTC.

The chain recombines TRBV15 with TRBJ2-1, with TRBD2 matching over 13 bases. Per germline, CDR1 LNHNV and CDR2 YYDKDF (reference sequence). The CDR3 spans 17 residues. Trimming at V came to 4 bases and at J to 9 bases, leaving 12 bases not matched to a gene. In DNA form, the CDR3 reads TGTGCCACCAGCAACCGGACTAGCGGGAGCGGTGGGGGTGAGCAGTTCTTC. Protein: CATSNRTSGSGGGEQFF.

This clone was detected a few times. CDR3 sequence (DNA): TGCGCCAGCAGCCGCAGAGGAGAGGGCACTGAAGCTTTCTTT. Protein product: CASSRRGEGTEAFF. This chain joins TRBV4-3 and TRBJ1-1; no firm D call. Germline CDR1 LGHNA, CDR2 YSLEER. The CDR3 extends over 14 amino acids. Trimming took off 4 bases at V and 4 bases at J, with 13 bases between the two ends.

The chain uses TRBV27 and TRBJ2-2; TRBD2 matches 9 bases. The germline V gene encodes CDR1 MNHEY and CDR2 SMNVEV (reference sequence). The CDR3 runs 15 residues. With 3 bases clipped from V and 5 bases from J, the junction kept 4 bases outside the gene matches. In nucleotides, the CDR3 is TGTGCCAGCAGTTTCGGGCTAGCGGGAACCGGGGAGCTGTTTTTT. Protein: CASSFGLAGTGELFF.

The chain combines TRBV7-3 with TRBJ2-1, with TRBD2 matching 11 bases. CDR1 and CDR2 (germline): SGHTA, FQGTGA. The V and J ends lost 2 bases and 0 bases, in that order; junction bases with no gene match: 0. This CDR3 has 16 amino acids. In DNA, the CDR3 is TGTGCCAGCAGCTTAGGACTAGCGGGCTCCTACAATGAGCAGTTCTTC. Its protein is CASSLGLAGSYNEQFF.

V gene TRBV7-3 combines with J gene TRBJ2-7, with 7 positions matching TRBD2. The CDR3 runs 13 residues. V was clipped by 2 bases and J by 6 bases; unmatched bases: 4. The V gene's germline CDR1 is SGHTA and CDR2 FQGTGA. The chain's CDR3 is CASSLEAGREQYF. The CDR3, as DNA: TGTGCCAGCAGCTTAGAAGCGGGACGCGAGCAGTACTTC.

The chain links TRBV30 to TRBJ2-7; D might be TRBD1 (5 bases). Looked up from germline, CDR1 is GTSNPN and CDR2 is SVGIG (reference sequence). V lost 5 bases to trimming and J lost 4 bases, with 15 bases between them. The CDR3 is 13 residues long. The CDR3 nucleotides read TGTGCCTGGGAAAGGGGTGCCCGGTACGAGCAGTACTTC. Translated: CAWERGARYEQYF.

The rearrangement links TRBV29-1 to TRBJ2-1; D possibly corresponds to TRBD1 (6 bases). Trimming cost V 3 bases and J 8 bases, with 17 bases left between them. This CDR3 has 14 residues. Germline lookup yields CDR1 SQVTM and CDR2 ANQGSEA. The DNA for the CDR3 is TGCAGCGTTGACCCCGGGCCTGGGGGCTATGAGCAGTTCTTC. This codes for CSVDPGPGGYEQFF.

In DNA form, the CDR3 reads TGTGCCAGCAGCCAGCGCGACTATGGCTACACCTTC. Its translation is CASSQRDYGYTF. The chain recombines TRBV11-2 with TRBJ1-2; no clear D. Germline-derived CDR1 and CDR2 are SGHAT and FQNNGV. This CDR3 spans 12 amino acids. V dropped 5 bases and J dropped 3 bases, with 7 bases sitting between them.

The rearrangement links TRBV7-6 to TRBJ2-2; 12 bases agree with TRBD1. Germline CDR1 is SGHVS and CDR2 is FNYEAQ. The CDR3 length is 15 residues. Trimming at V came to 5 bases and at J to 5 bases, leaving 3 bases not matched to a gene. The CDR3 DNA reads TGTGCCAGCAGCCCGGGACAGGGGGCGACCGGGGAGCTGTTTTTT. As protein: CASSPGQGATGELFF.

The CDR3 DNA reads TGTGCCAGCAGTTACTCTCTCCCGGGCAATGAGCAGTTCTTC. This encodes CASSYSLPGNEQFF. The chain is built from TRBV6-6 and TRBJ2-1; D call uncertain. There are 14 residues in the CDR3. Germline V gene sequence: CDR1 MNHNY, CDR2 SVGAGI (reference sequence). Trimming pared 0 bases from V and 6 bases from J, leaving 9 bases between.

This clone was observed once. This rearrangement joins TRBV5-1 to TRBJ2-5, with 8 bases matching TRBD2. This CDR3 is 15 amino acids long. CDR1 is SGHRS and CDR2 is YFSETQ in the germline V gene. V shed 0 bases, J shed 5 bases, and the junction held 6 bases outside the gene matches. The CDR3 loop is CASSLGAGAFETQYF. The CDR3 nucleotides are TGCGCCAGCAGCTTGGGAGCGGGAGCTTTCGAGACCCAGTACTTC.

The chain joins TRBV27 to TRBJ1-2; the match to TRBD1 covers 7 bases. The V and J ends lost 6 bases and 6 bases, in that order; junction bases with no gene match: 4. The CDR3 contains 12 residues. Germline lookup yields CDR1 MNHEY and CDR2 SMNVEV (reference sequence). The CDR3: CASSDRVHGYTF. CDR3 nucleotide sequence: TGTGCCAGCAGCGACAGGGTTCATGGCTACACCTTC.